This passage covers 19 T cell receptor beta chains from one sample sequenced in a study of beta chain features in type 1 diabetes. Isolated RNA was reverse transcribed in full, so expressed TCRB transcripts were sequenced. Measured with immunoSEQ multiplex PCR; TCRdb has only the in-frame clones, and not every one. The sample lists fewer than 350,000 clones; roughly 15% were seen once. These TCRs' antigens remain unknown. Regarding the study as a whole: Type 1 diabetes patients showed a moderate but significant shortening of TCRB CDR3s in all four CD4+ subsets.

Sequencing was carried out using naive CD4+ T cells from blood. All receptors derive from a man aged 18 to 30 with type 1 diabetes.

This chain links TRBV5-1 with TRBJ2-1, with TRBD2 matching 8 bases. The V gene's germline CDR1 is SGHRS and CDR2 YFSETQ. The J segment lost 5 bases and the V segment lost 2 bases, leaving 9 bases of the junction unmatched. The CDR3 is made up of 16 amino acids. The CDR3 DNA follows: TGCGCCAGCAGCTTTAGTCTAGCGGGCATTAACAATGAGCAGTTCTTC. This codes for CASSFSLAGINNEQFF.

The CDR3 region has the DNA TGTGCCAGCAGCGTAGGCGGGGGCTCTGACTATGGCTACACCTTC. It yields the protein CASSVGGGSDYGYTF. The chain carries TRBV9 and TRBJ1-2, with D tentatively TRBD1 (6 bases). Per the germline V gene, CDR1 is SGDLS and CDR2 is YYNGEE. This CDR3 comprises 15 residues. The ends were cut back, 0 bases at V and 3 bases at J, with 12 bases in the middle. Looking up the rest from reference TRBV9 and TRBJ1-2 gives the full variable domain: DSGVTQTPKHLITATGQRVTLRCSPRSGDLSVYWYQQSLDQGLQFLIQYYNGEERAKGNILERFSAQQFPDLHSELNLSSLELGDSALYFCASSVGGGSDYGYTFGSGTRLTVV.

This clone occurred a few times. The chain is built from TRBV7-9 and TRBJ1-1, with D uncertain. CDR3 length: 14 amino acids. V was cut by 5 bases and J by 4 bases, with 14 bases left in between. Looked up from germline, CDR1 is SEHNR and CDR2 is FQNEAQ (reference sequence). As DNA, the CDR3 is TGTGCCAGCAGCCCTAGCCTTGGTCGCACTGAAGCTTTCTTT. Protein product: CASSPSLGRTEAFF.

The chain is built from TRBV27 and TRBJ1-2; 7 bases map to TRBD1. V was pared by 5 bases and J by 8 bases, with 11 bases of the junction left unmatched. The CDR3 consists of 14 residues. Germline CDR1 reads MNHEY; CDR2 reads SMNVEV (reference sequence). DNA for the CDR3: TGTGCCAGCAGTAGCAACAGGGGAAGTTGGGGCTACACCTTC. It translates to CASSSNRGSWGYTF.

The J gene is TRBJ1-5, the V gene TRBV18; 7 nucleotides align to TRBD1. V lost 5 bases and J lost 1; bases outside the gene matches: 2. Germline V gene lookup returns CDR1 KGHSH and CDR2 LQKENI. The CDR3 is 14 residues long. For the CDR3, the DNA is TGTGCCAGCTCAGAGACAGGGAGCAATCAGCCCCAGCATTTT. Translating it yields CASSETGSNQPQHF.

CDR3 loop: CASSSVSGRSYNEQFF. The CDR3 nucleotides read TGCGCCAGCAGCTCGGTTAGCGGACGCTCCTACAATGAGCAGTTCTTC. The chain recombines TRBV5-1 with TRBJ2-1, with a weak D call TRBD2 (6 bases). V dropped 3 bases and J dropped 0 bases, with 13 bases sitting between them. CDR1 and CDR2 from the germline V gene are SGHRS and YFSETQ. The CDR3 is 16 residues long.

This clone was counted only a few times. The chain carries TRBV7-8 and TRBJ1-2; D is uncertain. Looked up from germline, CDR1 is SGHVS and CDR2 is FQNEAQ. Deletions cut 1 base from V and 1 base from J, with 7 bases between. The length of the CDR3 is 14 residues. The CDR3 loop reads CASSLDSVNYGYTF. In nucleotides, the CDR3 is TGTGCCAGCAGCTTAGACAGTGTTAACTATGGCTACACCTTC.

CDR3 nucleotide sequence: TGTGCCAGCAGCCTATACCCCCAGCATTTT. Protein sequence: CASSLYPQHF. The chain recombines TRBV7-7 with TRBJ1-5; D gene ambiguous. The length of the CDR3 is 10 residues. Trimming took off 5 bases at V and 10 bases at J, with 6 bases between the two ends. The germline gives CDR1 SSHAT, CDR2 FNYEAQ (reference sequence).

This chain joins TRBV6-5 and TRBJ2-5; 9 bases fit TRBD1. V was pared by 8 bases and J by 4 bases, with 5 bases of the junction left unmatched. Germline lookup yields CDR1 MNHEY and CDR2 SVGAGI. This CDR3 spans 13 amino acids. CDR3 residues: CASSNRGLETQYF. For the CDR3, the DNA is TGTGCCAGCTCCAACAGGGGGCTAGAGACCCAGTACTTC.

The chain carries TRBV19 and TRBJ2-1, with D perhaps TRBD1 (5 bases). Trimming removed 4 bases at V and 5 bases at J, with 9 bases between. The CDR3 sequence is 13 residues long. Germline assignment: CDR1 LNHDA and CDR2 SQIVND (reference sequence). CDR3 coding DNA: TGTGCCAGTAGTAGGACAAGTCACAATGAGCAGTTCTTC. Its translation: CASSRTSHNEQFF.

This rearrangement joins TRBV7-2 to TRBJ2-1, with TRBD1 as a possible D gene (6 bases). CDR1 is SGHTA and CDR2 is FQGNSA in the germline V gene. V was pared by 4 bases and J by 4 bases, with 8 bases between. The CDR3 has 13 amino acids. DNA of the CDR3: TGTGCCAGCAGCTCACAGGGATACAATGAGCAGTTCTTC. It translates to CASSSQGYNEQFF.

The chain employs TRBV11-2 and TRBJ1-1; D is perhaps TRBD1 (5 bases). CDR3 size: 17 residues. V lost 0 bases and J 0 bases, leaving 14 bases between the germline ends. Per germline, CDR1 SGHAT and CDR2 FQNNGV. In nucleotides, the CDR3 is TGTGCCAGCAGCTTAGATGCGCAGGGTCGGATGAACACTGAAGCTTTCTTT. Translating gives CASSLDAQGRMNTEAFF.

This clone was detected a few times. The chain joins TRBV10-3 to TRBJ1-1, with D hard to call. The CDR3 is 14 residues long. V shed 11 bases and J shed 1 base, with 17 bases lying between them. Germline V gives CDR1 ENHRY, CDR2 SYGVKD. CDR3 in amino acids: CASGESRRNTEAFF. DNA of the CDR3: TGTGCCTCCGGGGAGTCCAGAAGGAACACTGAAGCTTTCTTT.

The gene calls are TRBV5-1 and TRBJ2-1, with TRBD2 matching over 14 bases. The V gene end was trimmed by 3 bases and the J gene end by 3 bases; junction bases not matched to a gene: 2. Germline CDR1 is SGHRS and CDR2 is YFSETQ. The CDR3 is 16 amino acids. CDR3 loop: CASSWTSGGHYNEQFF. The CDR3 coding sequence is TGCGCCAGCAGCTGGACTAGCGGGGGGCACTACAATGAGCAGTTCTTC.

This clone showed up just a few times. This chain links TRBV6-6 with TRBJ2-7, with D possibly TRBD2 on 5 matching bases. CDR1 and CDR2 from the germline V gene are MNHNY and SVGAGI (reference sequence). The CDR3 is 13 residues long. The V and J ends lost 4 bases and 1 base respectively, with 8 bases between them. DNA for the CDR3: TGTGCCAGCAGTTCCCGACTATCCTACGAGCAGTACTTC. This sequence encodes CASSSRLSYEQYF.

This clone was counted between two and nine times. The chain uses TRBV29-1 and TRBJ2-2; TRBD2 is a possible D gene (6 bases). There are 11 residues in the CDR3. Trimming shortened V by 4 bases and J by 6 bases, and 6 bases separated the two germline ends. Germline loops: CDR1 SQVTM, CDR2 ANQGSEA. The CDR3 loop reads CSVGGAGELFF. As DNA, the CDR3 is TGCAGCGTTGGGGGGGCCGGGGAGCTGTTTTTT.

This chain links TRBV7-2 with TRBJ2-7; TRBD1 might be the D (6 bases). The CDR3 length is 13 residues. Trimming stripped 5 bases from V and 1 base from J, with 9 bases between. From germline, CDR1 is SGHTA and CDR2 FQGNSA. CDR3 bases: TGTGCCAGCAGCCACAGGGTTTCCTACGAGCAGTACTTC. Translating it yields CASSHRVSYEQYF.

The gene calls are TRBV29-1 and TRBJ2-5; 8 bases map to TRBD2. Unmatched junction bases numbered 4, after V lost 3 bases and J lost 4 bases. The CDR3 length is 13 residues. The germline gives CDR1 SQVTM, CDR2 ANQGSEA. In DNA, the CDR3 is TGCAGCGTTGAGACGGGAGGGGGAGAGACCCAGTACTTC. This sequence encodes CSVETGGGETQYF.

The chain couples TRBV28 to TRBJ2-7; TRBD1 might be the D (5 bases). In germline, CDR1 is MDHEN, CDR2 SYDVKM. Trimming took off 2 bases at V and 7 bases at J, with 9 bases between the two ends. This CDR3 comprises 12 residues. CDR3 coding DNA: TGTGCCAGCAGTTTAATCAGGGCGGAGCAGTACTTC. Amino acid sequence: CASSLIRAEQYF.